The 13 T cell receptor beta chains in this list originate from one sample, sequenced in a study of post-analysis software for immune sequencing data. Unique molecular identifiers featured in each of the TCR beta cDNA libraries. TCRdb processed the PCR reads anew with MiXCR; each CDR3 protein has one entry. The top ten clones hold about an eighth of a sample with approximately 350,000 distinct CDR3 sequences, less than 40% of them seen once. For these TCRs, the target antigens are not known. General observations from the study: Patients had higher frequencies than controls of a few TRBV segments, including TRBV5-6, TRBV5-1 and TRBV20-1.

What was sequenced was blood. These receptors were collected from a girl aged 5-17 years with multiple sclerosis.

The chain couples TRBV6-5 to TRBJ1-2; a possible D gene is TRBD1 (5 bases). V shed 4 bases and J shed 6 bases, with 9 bases lying between them. The CDR3 is 12 residues long. Germline V lookup: CDR1 MNHEY, CDR2 SVGAGI. This chain's CDR3 is CASSWGGDGYTF. In nucleotides, the CDR3 is TGTGCCAGCAGTTGGGGGGGGGATGGCTACACCTTC.

This chain joins TRBV6-5 and TRBJ1-1; possible D gene TRBD1, 5 bases. CDR1 is MNHEY, CDR2 SVGAGI, per germline. Trimming shortened V by 7 bases and J by 1 base, and 13 bases separated the two germline ends. This CDR3 spans 14 amino acids. The CDR3 reads CASKIAQGNTEAFF. CDR3 sequence (DNA): TGTGCCAGCAAGATAGCTCAGGGGAACACTGAAGCTTTCTTT.

This clonotype has more than one count but fewer than ten. This chain joins TRBV29-1 and TRBJ2-3, with D perhaps TRBD1 (5 bases). Germline CDR1 reads SQVTM; CDR2 reads ANQGSEA. The CDR3 spans 13 residues. Trimming left V 5 bases short and J 2 bases short, with 11 bases between. The CDR3 DNA sequence: TGCAGCGTTCGTGGGGCCTCCACAGATACGCAGTATTTT. Its protein product is CSVRGASTDTQYF.

The rearrangement links TRBV12-3 or TRBV12-4 to TRBJ1-5; D not certain. CDR3 size: 13 residues. The V end lost 7 bases, the J end lost 4 bases, and 11 bases lay between the germline ends. The chain's CDR3 is CASMPANNQPQHF. CDR3 coding DNA: TGTGCCAGCATGCCAGCGAATAATCAGCCCCAGCATTTT.

Only a few counts were recorded for this clonotype. The chain uses TRBV11-2 and TRBJ2-1; the D gene is possibly TRBD1 (5 bases). Trimming cost V 4 bases and J 9 bases, with 10 bases left between them. Germline assignment: CDR1 SGHAT and CDR2 FQNNGV. CDR3 size: 12 residues. Here the CDR3 reads CASSSWGVEQFF. For the CDR3, the DNA is TGTGCCAGCAGCTCCTGGGGCGTTGAGCAGTTCTTC.

This clonotype was observed a handful of times. This chain connects TRBV10-3 to TRBJ2-5; D assignment may be TRBD1 or TRBD2 (5 bases each). This CDR3 has 13 residues. Deletions cut 5 bases from V and 11 bases from J, with 18 bases between. The germline CDR1 and CDR2 sequences are ENHRY and SYGVKD. The CDR3 sequence: CAISPDGMGEQYF. CDR3 DNA: TGTGCCATCAGTCCGGACGGCATGGGGGAGCAGTACTTC.

This chain connects TRBV15 to TRBJ1-2, with D possibly matching TRBD1 (5 bases). The germline CDR1 and CDR2 sequences are LNHNV and YYDKDF (reference sequence). The V gene lost 4 bases and the J gene lost 4 bases, with 19 bases spanning the gap. CDR3 length: 16 residues. CDR3 in DNA: TGTGCCACCAGCATTGACCAGGGCCCCACCCCCTATGGCTACACCTTC. The encoded protein is CATSIDQGPTPYGYTF.

This clonotype was seen only a few times. The chain is built from TRBV20-1 and TRBJ2-7; possibly TRBD2 for D (5 bases). CDR3 length: 15 residues. Germline loops: CDR1 DFQATT, CDR2 SNEGSKA (reference sequence). The V gene lost 2 bases and the J gene lost 2 bases, with 16 bases spanning the gap. CDR3 sequence reads: CSARMFLAETYEQYF. The CDR3 DNA follows: TGCAGTGCTAGAATGTTCCTAGCTGAGACCTACGAGCAGTACTTC.

V usage is TRBV4-3 and J usage is TRBJ2-7; D is possibly TRBD2 (6 bases). The CDR3 contains 15 residues. Trimming removed 1 base from V and 5 bases from J, with 15 bases in between. Per the germline V gene, CDR1 is LGHNA and CDR2 is YSLEER. The chain's CDR3 is CASSQGSVAGHEQYF. The CDR3 DNA is TGCGCCAGCAGCCAAGGGAGCGTGGCGGGACACGAGCAGTACTTC.

This clonotype has just a few counts. This chain links TRBV9 with TRBJ2-7; perhaps D is TRBD1 or TRBD2 (5 bases each). The CDR3 runs 15 residues. Germline lookup yields CDR1 SGDLS and CDR2 YYNGEE. The V and J ends lost 5 bases and 1 base respectively, with 16 bases between them. The CDR3 loop reads CASSIDSTSSYEQYF. CDR3 coding DNA: TGTGCCAGCAGTATCGACAGCACTAGTTCCTACGAGCAGTACTTC.

This rearrangement joins TRBV12-3 or TRBV12-4 to TRBJ2-6; 12 bases map to TRBD1. V dropped 5 bases and J dropped 0; count of bases not matched to a gene: 14. CDR3 length: 21 amino acids. CDR3 region: CASSPRDRGLLIDSGANVLTF. The DNA of the CDR3 is TGTGCCAGCAGTCCACGGGACAGGGGGCTCCTTATTGACTCTGGGGCCAACGTCCTGACTTTC.

This clonotype was picked up a small number of times. This rearrangement joins TRBV6-1 to TRBJ2-3, with D uncertain. V gave up 4 bases and J gave up 8 bases, with 10 bases separating them. The CDR3 extends over 12 amino acids. Germline V gene lookup returns CDR1 MNHNS and CDR2 SASEGT. The CDR3 here is CASSAPPSTQYF. In DNA form, the CDR3 reads TGTGCCAGCAGTGCCCCCCCCTCTACGCAGTATTTT.

In this sample, this clonotype turned up a few times. The V gene is TRBV7-2, the J gene TRBJ1-2; maybe TRBD1 (6 bases). The length of the CDR3 is 17 residues. Germline CDR1 reads SGHTA; CDR2 reads FQGNSA. The V end lost 4 bases, the J end lost 5 bases, and 23 bases lay between the germline ends. CDR3 in amino acids: CASSSTLLRGAKYGYTF. CDR3 in DNA: TGTGCCAGCAGCTCTACTCTACTTCGGGGGGCCAAATATGGCTACACCTTC.